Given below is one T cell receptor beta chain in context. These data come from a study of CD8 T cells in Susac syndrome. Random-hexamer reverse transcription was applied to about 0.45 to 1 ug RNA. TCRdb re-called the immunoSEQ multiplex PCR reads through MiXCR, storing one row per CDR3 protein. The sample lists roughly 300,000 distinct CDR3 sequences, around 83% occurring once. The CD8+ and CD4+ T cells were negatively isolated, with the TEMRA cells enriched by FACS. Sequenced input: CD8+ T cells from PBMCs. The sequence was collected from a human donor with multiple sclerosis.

DNA for the CDR3: TGTGCCAGCAGTGGGAGACGGGAGCAAGAGACCCAGTACTTC. Translation: CASSGRREQETQYF. The chain recombines TRBV2 with TRBJ2-5; weak D call: TRBD2 (6 bases). The CDR3 consists of 14 residues. Germline V gives CDR1 SNHLY, CDR2 FYNNEI. The V end was cut by 4 bases, the J end by 2 bases, with 11 bases between.